This T cell receptor beta chain was identified in a study of response to subunit inactivated influenza vaccine. Whole-study findings and limits: After each seasonal influenza vaccination, few new T cells are recruited, the authors suggested.

TCRdb re-called the RT-PCR reads through MiXCR, storing one row per CDR3 protein. The repertoire holds about 540,000 distinct CDR3 sequences, with roughly a quarter as singletons. Worth noting for this clonotype: Its antigen remains unidentified.

Trimming cost V 5 bases and J 6 bases; bases outside gene matches: 12. Germline V lookup: CDR1 MNHEY, CDR2 SVGEGT. This CDR3 has 15 amino acids. The same specimen was also included in a second study, on T cells expressing NK-cell markers. This second study notes: UMIs were included in TCR beta cDNA generated by 5'RACE template switching. It was sorted CD3+CD56-NKG2C+, CD3+CD56+NKG2C- and CD3+CD56+NKG2C+ T cells that provided the TCR beta repertoires. More than 5 donors showed dominant NKG2C+ clonotypes comprising about 1.0-7.5% of their CD8+ T cells.

Here the sequenced sample was CD4+ T cells sorted from PBMCs, taken about 11 days after vaccination. The chain has TRBV6-2 or TRBV6-3 and TRBJ2-7, with 8 bases identical to TRBD2. The sequence derives from a man aged 45-65 years who received an inactivated influenza vaccine. CDR3 residues: CASSAGGGLRSEQYF. The CDR3 nucleotides read TGTGCCAGCAGTGCCGGGGGGGGCCTTCGTTCCGAGCAGTACTTC.